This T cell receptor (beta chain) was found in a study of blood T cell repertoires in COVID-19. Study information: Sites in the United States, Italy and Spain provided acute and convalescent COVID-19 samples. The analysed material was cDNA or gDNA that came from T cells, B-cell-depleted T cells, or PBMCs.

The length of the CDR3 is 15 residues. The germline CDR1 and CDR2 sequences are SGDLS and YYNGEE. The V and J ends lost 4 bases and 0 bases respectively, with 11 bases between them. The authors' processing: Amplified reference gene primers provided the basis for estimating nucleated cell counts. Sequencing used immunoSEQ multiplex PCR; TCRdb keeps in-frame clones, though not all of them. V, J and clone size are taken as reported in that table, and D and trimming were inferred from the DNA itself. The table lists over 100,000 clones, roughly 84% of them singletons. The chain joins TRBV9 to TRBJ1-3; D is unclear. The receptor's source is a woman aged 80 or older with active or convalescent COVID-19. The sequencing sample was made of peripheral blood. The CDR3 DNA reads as TGTGCCAGCAGCCCAGAGGTCAGCTCTGGAAACACCATATATTTT. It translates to CASSPEVSSGNTIYF.